The 16 T cell receptor beta chains below come from one sample, sequenced in a study of neurological immune-mediated disorders. TCRdb ran MiXCR on the 5' RACE reads and lists one entry per CDR3 protein. The sample lists some 60,000 distinct CDR3 sequences; 3.5% were seen once. Sequenced: PBMCs. These receptors came from a woman in her twenties or thirties with multiple sclerosis.

This clonotype has at least ten counts. The chain is built from TRBV5-1 and TRBJ2-7, with 9 positions matching TRBD1. The CDR3 contains 14 residues. V was clipped by 4 bases and J by 5 bases; unmatched bases: 7. Germline V CDR1 and CDR2: SGHRS, YFSETQ. DNA of the CDR3: TGCGCCAGCAGCCGCGGACAGGGGACAGACGAGCAGTACTTC. Translated, it gives CASSRGQGTDEQYF.

This clonotype was observed many times. The CDR3 nucleotides are TGTGCCAGCAGACTGGGGGCTGGGTCAACTGAAGCTTTCTTT. Amino acid sequence: CASRLGAGSTEAFF. The chain joins TRBV5-6 to TRBJ1-1, with a weak D call TRBD1 (6 bases). V lost 5 bases and J lost 5, with 16 bases in between. Per germline, CDR1 SGHDT and CDR2 YYEEEE. This CDR3 is 14 amino acids long.

In the case of this clonotype: Compared with germline, one end of the junction differs, possibly owing to a read error. This chain connects TRBV6-2 or TRBV6-3 to TRBJ1-5; D is undetermined. Germline CDR1 is MNHEY and CDR2 is SVGEGT. The CDR3 contains 17 residues. The CDR3 DNA sequence: TGTGCCAGCAGTTGGGTCCCCGACTTGGGGAGCAATCAGCCCCAGAATTTT. It encodes CASSWVPDLGSNQPQNF.

In its sample, this clonotype was seen many times. The chain carries TRBV7-2 and TRBJ2-1; TRBD2 aligns across 9 bases. V lost 1 base and J lost 9; bases outside the gene matches: 10. CDR1 SGHTA and CDR2 FQGNSA come from the germline V gene. This CDR3 is built from 16 residues. In DNA, the CDR3 is TGTGCCAGCAGCTTAGTTGCTAGCGGGACCACTGTTGAGCAGTTCTTC. Translated, it gives CASSLVASGTTVEQFF.

This clonotype was seen many times. The V gene is TRBV5-1, the J gene TRBJ2-2; 8 bases align to TRBD1. V dropped 3 bases and J dropped 2; count of bases not matched to a gene: 6. The CDR3 contains 16 residues. Germline CDR1 is SGHRS and CDR2 is YFSETQ. The CDR3 DNA reads as TGCGCCAGCAGCTCGAAACAGGGGGTAAACACCGGGGAGCTGTTTTTT. It is translated as CASSSKQGVNTGELFF.

Worth noting for this clonotype: The junction and the germline gene differ at one end; a read error may be behind it. This rearrangement joins TRBV18 to TRBJ1-5, with D unresolved. The CDR3 extends over 15 amino acids. Germline CDR1 KGHSH, CDR2 LQKENI. CDR3 loop: CASSQDGNSNQPQNF. The DNA for the CDR3 is TGTGCCAGCTCACAGGACGGAAATAGCAATCAGCCCCAGAATTTT. Combining the CDR3 with reference TRBV18 and TRBJ1-5 gives the whole variable domain NAGVMQNPRHLVRRRGQEARLRCSPMKGHSHVYWYRQLPEEGLKFMVYLQKENIIDESGMPKERFSAEFPKEGPSILRIQQVVRGDSAAYFCASSQDGNSNQPQNFGDGTRLSIL.

This clonotype was seen repeatedly, ten times or more. CDR3 bases: TGTGCCAGCAGCCCCGAGCCTAGCGGGAGGGCCTACGAGCAGTACTTC. This gives the protein CASSPEPSGRAYEQYF. This sequence joins TRBV7-2 and TRBJ2-7; 12 bases are shared with TRBD2. This CDR3 region has 16 residues. CDR1 SGHTA and CDR2 FQGNSA come from the germline V gene. Trimming at V came to 5 bases and at J to 2 bases, leaving 7 bases not matched to a gene.

This clonotype was seen at least ten times. The chain's CDR3 is CSAYPDRGRDFEKLFF. The CDR3 coding sequence is TGCAGTGCTTACCCCGACAGGGGCCGAGACTTTGAAAAACTGTTTTTT. The chain joins TRBV20-1 to TRBJ1-4; 8 bases are shared with TRBD1. Per the germline V gene, CDR1 is DFQATT and CDR2 is SNEGSKA (reference sequence). This CDR3 comprises 16 residues. V lost 5 bases, J lost 7 bases, and 15 bases stayed unmatched.

By share of the sample, this clonotype is medium-sized. The chain uses TRBV20-1 and TRBJ2-2; TRBD2 agrees at 11 bases. The trim removed 1 base at V and 3 bases at J, leaving 4 bases unmatched. CDR3 size: 16 residues. Germline V gene sequence: CDR1 DFQATT, CDR2 SNEGSKA (reference sequence). CDR3 nucleotides: TGCAGTGCTAGAGTACTAGCGGGAGACCACACCGGGGAGCTGTTTTTT. It specifies CSARVLAGDHTGELFF.

This clonotype showed up many times. V is TRBV20-1 and J is TRBJ2-1; maybe TRBD2 (6 bases). The CDR3 has 15 amino acids. Germline V lookup: CDR1 DFQATT, CDR2 SNEGSKA (reference sequence). Trimming removed 5 bases from V and 3 bases from J, with 17 bases in between. The CDR3 protein is CSAAYPGEGYNEQFF. For the CDR3, the DNA is TGCAGTGCTGCCTACCCGGGAGAAGGCTACAATGAGCAGTTCTTC.

This clonotype was seen ten or more times. The gene calls are TRBV21-1 and TRBJ1-3; the table's D call, TRBD1, has no DNA check behind it. TRBV21-1 is reported as a pseudogene. The CDR3 sequence is 14 residues long. Here the CDR3 DNA reads TGTGCCAGCAGAGGGACACCTTCTGGAAACACCATATATTTT. Translating gives CASRGTPSGNTIYF.

This clonotype was counted at least ten times. The genes are TRBV12-3 or TRBV12-4 and TRBJ1-2, with 9 bases lining up with TRBD1. This CDR3 spans 13 amino acids. The V gene end was trimmed by 7 bases and the J gene end by 8 bases; junction bases not matched to a gene: 8. The CDR3 DNA reads as TGTGCCAGCATGACGGGACAGGGAGGCGGCTACACCTTC. It yields the protein CASMTGQGGGYTF.

This clonotype has a count of ten or more. V usage is TRBV6-5 and J usage is TRBJ2-7, with D tentatively TRBD2 (6 bases). The CDR3 is made up of 13 amino acids. Germline CDR1 is MNHEY and CDR2 is SVGAGI. V was trimmed by 6 bases and J by 2 bases, leaving 11 bases between them. CDR3 sequence: CASSRGSPYEQYF. In DNA form, the CDR3 reads TGTGCCAGCAGCCGGGGGTCCCCCTACGAGCAGTACTTC.

CDR3 protein: CASSFFAEAFF. For the CDR3, the DNA is TGTGCCAGCAGCTTCTTTGCTGAAGCTTTCTTT. The genes are TRBV7-2 and TRBJ1-1; no clear D gene. Germline-derived CDR1 and CDR2 are SGHTA and FQGNSA. There are 11 residues in the CDR3. Trimming pared 3 bases from V and 6 bases from J, leaving 5 bases between.

In this sample, this clonotype turned up many times. The chain recombines TRBV12-3 or TRBV12-4 with TRBJ1-2, with D tentatively TRBD1 (5 bases). With 3 bases removed from V and 7 bases from J, the gap between germline ends came to 6 bases. The CDR3 consists of 11 residues. As DNA, the CDR3 is TGTGCCAGCAGTTTGGGGGGTGGCTACACCTTC. Translating it yields CASSLGGGYTF.

This clonotype was counted many times. The V and J genes are TRBV7-9 and TRBJ1-1; 12 bases match TRBD1. Unmatched junction bases numbered 11, after V lost 0 bases and J lost 3 bases. The V gene's germline CDR1 is SEHNR and CDR2 FQNEAQ (reference sequence). This CDR3 region has 19 residues. CDR3: CASSLAPSGTGGAHTEAFF. The DNA for the CDR3 is TGTGCCAGCAGCTTAGCACCCTCCGGGACAGGGGGCGCACACACTGAAGCTTTCTTT.